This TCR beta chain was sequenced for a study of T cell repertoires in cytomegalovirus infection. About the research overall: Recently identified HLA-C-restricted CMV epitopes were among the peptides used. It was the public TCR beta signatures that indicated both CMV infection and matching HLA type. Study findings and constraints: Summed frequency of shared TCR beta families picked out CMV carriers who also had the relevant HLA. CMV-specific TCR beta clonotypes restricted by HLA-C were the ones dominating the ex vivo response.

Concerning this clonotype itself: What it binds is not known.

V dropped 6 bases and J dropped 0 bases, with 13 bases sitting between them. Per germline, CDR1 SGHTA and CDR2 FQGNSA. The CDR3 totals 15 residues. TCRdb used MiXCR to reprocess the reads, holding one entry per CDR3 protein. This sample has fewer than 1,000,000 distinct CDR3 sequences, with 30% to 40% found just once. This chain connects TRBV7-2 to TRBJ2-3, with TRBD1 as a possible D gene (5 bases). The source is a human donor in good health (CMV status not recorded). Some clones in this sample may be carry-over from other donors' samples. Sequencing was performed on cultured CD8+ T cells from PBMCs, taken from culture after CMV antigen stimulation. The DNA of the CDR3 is TGTGCCAGCAGTACAGGACCGTATAGCACAGATACGCAGTATTTT. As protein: CASSTGPYSTDTQYF.